This T cell receptor beta chain was observed in a study of PD-L1 blockade in urothelial cancer. Study summary: The patients' atezolizumab therapy, 1,200 mg intravenously every 3 weeks, started in about 2014. Blood was subjected to analysis at 3 weeks (second dose) and 6 weeks following treatment start. Of prior chemotherapy regimens, patients had received between 0 and 3.

Disease in patients was locally advanced or metastatic urothelial carcinoma. With V trimmed by 5 bases and J by 5 bases, 10 bases remained unmatched. This CDR3 is built from 15 residues. From germline, CDR1 is MGHDK and CDR2 SYGVNS. The table came from immunoSEQ multiplex PCR; TCRdb's copy has only in-frame clones and leaves some out. The table has 90,000 to 120,000 clones, around 85% seen once. This sequence was found in a man aged 50 to 60 with urothelial cancer. The chain recombines TRBV25-1 with TRBJ2-5; 8 nucleotides align to TRBD2. The source material was PBMCs, sampled around atezolizumab (anti-PD-L1) treatment. CDR3 sequence (DNA): TGTGCCAGCAGTTTGCTCGCGGGAGGCGGGGAGACCCAGTACTTC. As protein: CASSLLAGGGETQYF.